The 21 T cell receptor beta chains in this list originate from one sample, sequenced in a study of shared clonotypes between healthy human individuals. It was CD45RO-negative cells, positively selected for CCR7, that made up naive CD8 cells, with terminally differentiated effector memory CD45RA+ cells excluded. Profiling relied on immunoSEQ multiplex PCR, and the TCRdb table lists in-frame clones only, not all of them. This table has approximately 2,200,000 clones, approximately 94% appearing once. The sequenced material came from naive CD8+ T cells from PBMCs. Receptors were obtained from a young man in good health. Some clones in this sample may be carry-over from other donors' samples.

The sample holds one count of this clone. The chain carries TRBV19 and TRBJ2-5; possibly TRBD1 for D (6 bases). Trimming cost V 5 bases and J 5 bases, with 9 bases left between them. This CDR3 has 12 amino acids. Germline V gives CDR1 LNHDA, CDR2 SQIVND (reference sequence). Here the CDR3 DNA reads TGTGCCAGTAGTTTCCAGGGGGAGACCCAGTACTTC. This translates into CASSFQGETQYF.

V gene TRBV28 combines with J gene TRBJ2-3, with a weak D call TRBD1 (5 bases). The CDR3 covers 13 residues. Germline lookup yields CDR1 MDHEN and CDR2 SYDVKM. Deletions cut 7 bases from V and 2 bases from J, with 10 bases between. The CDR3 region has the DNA TGTGCCAGCACCGACAGACTCACAGATACGCAGTATTTT. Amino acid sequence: CASTDRLTDTQYF.

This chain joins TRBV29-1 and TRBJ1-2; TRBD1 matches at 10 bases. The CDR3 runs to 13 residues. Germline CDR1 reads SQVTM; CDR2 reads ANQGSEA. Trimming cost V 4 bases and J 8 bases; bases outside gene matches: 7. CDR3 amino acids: CSVGRDRGKGYTF. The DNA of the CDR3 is TGCAGCGTTGGCCGGGACAGGGGAAAGGGCTACACCTTC.

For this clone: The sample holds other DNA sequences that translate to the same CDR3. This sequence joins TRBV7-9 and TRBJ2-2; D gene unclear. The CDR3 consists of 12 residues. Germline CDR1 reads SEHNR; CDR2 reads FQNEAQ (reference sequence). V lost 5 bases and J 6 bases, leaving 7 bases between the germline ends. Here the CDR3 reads CASSPRPGELFF. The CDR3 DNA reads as TGTGCCAGCAGCCCCCGCCCCGGGGAGCTGTTTTTT.

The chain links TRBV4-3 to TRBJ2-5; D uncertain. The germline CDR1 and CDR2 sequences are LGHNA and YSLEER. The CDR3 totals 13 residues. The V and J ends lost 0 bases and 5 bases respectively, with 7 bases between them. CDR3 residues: CASSQDSFETQYF. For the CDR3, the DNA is TGCGCCAGCAGCCAAGATAGTTTCGAGACCCAGTACTTC.

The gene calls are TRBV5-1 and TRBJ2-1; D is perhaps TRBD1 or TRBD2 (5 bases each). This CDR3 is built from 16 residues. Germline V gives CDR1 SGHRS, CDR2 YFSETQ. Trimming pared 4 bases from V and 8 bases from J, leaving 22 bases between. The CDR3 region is CASSLKPGRPLDEQFF. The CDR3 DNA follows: TGCGCCAGCAGCCTTAAACCGGGACGACCTTTGGATGAGCAGTTCTTC.

The CDR3 DNA reads as TGTGCCAGCAGCTCGAATACTGGAAGTCGTACTGAAGCTTTCTTT. This gives the protein CASSSNTGSRTEAFF. The chain recombines TRBV9 with TRBJ1-1; D is ambiguous. Germline V gene data show CDR1 as SGDLS and CDR2 as YYNGEE. The length of the CDR3 is 15 residues. Trimming shortened V by 4 bases and J by 5 bases, and 18 bases separated the two germline ends.

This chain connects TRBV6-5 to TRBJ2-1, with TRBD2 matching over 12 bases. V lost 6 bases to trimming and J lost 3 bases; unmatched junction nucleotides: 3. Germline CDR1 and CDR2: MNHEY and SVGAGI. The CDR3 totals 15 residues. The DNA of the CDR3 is TGTGCCAGCAGGATGGGACTAGCGGGCTACAATGAGCAGTTCTTC. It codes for CASRMGLAGYNEQFF.

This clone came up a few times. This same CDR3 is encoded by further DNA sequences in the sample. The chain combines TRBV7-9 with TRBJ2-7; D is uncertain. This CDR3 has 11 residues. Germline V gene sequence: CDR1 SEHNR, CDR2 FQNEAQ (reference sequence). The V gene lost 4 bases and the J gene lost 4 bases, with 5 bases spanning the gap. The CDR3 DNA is TGTGCCAGCAGCTCAGCATACGAGCAGTACTTC. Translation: CASSSAYEQYF. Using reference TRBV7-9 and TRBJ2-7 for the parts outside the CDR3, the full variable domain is DTGVSQNPRHKITKRGQNVTFRCDPISEHNRLYWYRQTLGQGPEFLTYFQNEAQLEKSRLLSDRFSAERPKGSFSTLEIQRTEQGDSAMYLCASSSAYEQYFGPGTRLTVT.

The chain's CDR3 is CASSSSTGQKDYEQYF. DNA for the CDR3: TGTGCCAGCAGTTCATCCACGGGGCAGAAGGACTACGAGCAGTACTTC. The chain uses TRBV27 and TRBJ2-7; D is tentatively TRBD1 or TRBD2 (5 bases each). Per germline, CDR1 MNHEY and CDR2 SMNVEV (reference sequence). Trimming removed 4 bases at V and 3 bases at J, with 19 bases between. CDR3 length: 16 amino acids.

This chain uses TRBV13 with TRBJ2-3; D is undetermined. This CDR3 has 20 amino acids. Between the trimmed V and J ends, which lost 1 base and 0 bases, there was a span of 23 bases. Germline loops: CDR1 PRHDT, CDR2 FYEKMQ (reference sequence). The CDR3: CASSLEGNTHPNSSTDTQYF. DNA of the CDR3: TGTGCCAGCAGCTTAGAAGGGAACACTCACCCGAACTCTAGCACAGATACGCAGTATTTT.

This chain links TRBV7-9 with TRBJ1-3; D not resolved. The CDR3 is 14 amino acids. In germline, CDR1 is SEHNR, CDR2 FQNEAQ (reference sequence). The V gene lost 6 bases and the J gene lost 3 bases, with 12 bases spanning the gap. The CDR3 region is CASRFLDIGNTIYF. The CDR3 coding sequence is TGTGCCAGCAGGTTCTTAGACATTGGAAACACCATATATTTT.

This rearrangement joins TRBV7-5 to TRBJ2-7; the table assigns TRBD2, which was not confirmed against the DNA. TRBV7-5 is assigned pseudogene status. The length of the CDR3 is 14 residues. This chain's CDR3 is CVRRTTPQSGSFDF. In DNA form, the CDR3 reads TGTGTCAGAAGGACCACACCACAAAGCGGGAGTTTTGACTTC.

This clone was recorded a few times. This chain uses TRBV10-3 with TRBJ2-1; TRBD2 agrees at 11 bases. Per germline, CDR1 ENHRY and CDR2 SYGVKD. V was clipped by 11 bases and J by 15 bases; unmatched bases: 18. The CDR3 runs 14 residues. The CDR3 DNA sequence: TGTGCCTCACTTAGGGGACTAGCGGACCAAGGGGGGTTCTTC. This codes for CASLRGLADQGGFF.

The CDR3 DNA follows: TGTGCCAGCAGCTCCCCGCGGGGCAGGGTCTATGAGCAGTTCTTC. This gives the protein CASSSPRGRVYEQFF. The chain combines TRBV7-8 with TRBJ2-1; tentative D call: TRBD2 (6 bases). Germline V gives CDR1 SGHVS, CDR2 FQNEAQ. Trimming cost V 4 bases and J 8 bases, with 18 bases left between them. This CDR3 contains 15 residues.

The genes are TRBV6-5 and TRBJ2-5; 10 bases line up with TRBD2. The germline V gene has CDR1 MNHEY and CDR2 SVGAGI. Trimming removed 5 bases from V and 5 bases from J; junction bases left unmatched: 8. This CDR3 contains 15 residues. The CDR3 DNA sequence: TGTGCCAGCAGTCCCGGGACTAGCGTGCGGGAGACCCAGTACTTC. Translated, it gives CASSPGTSVRETQYF.

The DNA for the CDR3 is TGTGCCAGCTCGGGAAGCCACAATGAGCAGTTCTTC. Amino acid sequence: CASSGSHNEQFF. The genes are TRBV7-9 and TRBJ2-1, with D possibly matching TRBD2 (5 bases). Trimming removed 8 bases from V and 5 bases from J, with 10 bases in between. This CDR3 is 12 amino acids long. Germline CDR1 reads SEHNR; CDR2 reads FQNEAQ (reference sequence). The full variable domain, in which reference TRBV7-9 and TRBJ2-1 provide the parts outside the CDR3, is DTGVSQNPRHKITKRGQNVTFRCDPISEHNRLYWYRQTLGQGPEFLTYFQNEAQLEKSRLLSDRFSAERPKGSFSTLEIQRTEQGDSAMYLCASSGSHNEQFFGPGTRLTVL.

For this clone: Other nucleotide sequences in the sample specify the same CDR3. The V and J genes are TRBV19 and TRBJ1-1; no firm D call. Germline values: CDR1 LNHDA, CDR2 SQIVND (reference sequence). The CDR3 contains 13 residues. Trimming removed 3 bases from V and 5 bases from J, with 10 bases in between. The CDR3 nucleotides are TGTGCCAGTAGTATTTGGGCTGGGACTGAAGCTTTCTTT. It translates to CASSIWAGTEAFF.

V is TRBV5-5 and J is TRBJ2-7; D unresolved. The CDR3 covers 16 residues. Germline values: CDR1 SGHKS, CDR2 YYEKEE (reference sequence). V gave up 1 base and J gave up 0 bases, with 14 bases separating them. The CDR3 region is CASSLYGFKSSYEQYF. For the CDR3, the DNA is TGTGCCAGCAGCTTGTATGGGTTCAAGAGCTCCTACGAGCAGTACTTC.

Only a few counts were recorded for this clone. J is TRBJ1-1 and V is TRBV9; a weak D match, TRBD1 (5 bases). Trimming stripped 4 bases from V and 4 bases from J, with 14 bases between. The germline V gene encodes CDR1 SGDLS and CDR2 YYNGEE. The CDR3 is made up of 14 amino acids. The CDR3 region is CASSMGGTPTEAFF. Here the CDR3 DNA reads TGTGCCAGCAGCATGGGGGGTACCCCCACTGAAGCTTTCTTT.

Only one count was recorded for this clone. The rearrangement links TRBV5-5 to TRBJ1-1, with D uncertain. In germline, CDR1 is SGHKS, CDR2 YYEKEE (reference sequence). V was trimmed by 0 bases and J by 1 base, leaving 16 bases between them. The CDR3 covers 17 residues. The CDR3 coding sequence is TGTGCCAGCAGCTTGGGGGCCCGGGAGGGCGAGAACACTGAAGCTTTCTTT. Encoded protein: CASSLGAREGENTEAFF.